One sample yielded the 5 T cell receptor beta chains listed below, sequenced in a study of T cells in Graves' hyperthyroidism and ophthalmopathy. RNA transcripts gave rise to amplified TCR beta CDR3 regions. A first-round RT-PCR of the TCR CDR3 used the HTBI primer set. TCRdb recomputed calls from the multiplex PCR reads with MiXCR, one row per CDR3 protein. The sample records hundreds of thousands of distinct CDR3 sequences, over 12% being singletons. Sequenced material: blood. All receptors come from a man aged 18 to 35 with Graves' ophthalmopathy.

This clonotype appeared many times. The rearrangement links TRBV5-1 to TRBJ1-1; D remains unclear. This CDR3 is 14 amino acids long. Trimming pared 4 bases from V and 1 base from J, leaving 11 bases between. From germline, CDR1 is SGHRS and CDR2 YFSETQ. The CDR3 protein is CASSLRGENTEAFF. DNA of the CDR3: TGCGCCAGCAGCCTACGGGGAGAGAACACTGAAGCTTTCTTT.

There are a few counts of this clonotype. The rearrangement links TRBV5-1 to TRBJ2-1; weak D call: TRBD1 (6 bases). From germline, CDR1 is SGHRS and CDR2 YFSETQ. The CDR3 is made up of 12 amino acids. V lost 4 bases to trimming and J lost 8 bases, with 10 bases between them. The CDR3 nucleotides are TGCGCCAGCAGCCAGGGGATTTATGAGCAGTTCTTC. It translates to CASSQGIYEQFF.

This clonotype was seen many times. This chain links TRBV2 with TRBJ1-5, with D unclear. CDR3 length: 13 amino acids. Germline V CDR1 and CDR2: SNHLY, FYNNEI. The V end lost 4 bases, the J end lost 1 base, and 5 bases lay between the germline ends. CDR3 in DNA: TGTGCCAGCAGTGTTACGAGCAATCAGCCCCAGCATTTT. It translates to CASSVTSNQPQHF.

This clonotype was detected many times. V usage is TRBV7-6 and J usage is TRBJ2-1; 8 bases agree with TRBD2. Germline loops: CDR1 SGHVS, CDR2 FNYEAQ. V trimming: 0 bases; J trimming: 6 bases; junction bases outside the gene matches: 16. This CDR3 region has 19 residues. The CDR3 loop is CASSLAWIIGLGGANEQFF. The CDR3 DNA reads as TGTGCCAGCAGCTTAGCCTGGATAATAGGACTCGGGGGGGCCAATGAGCAGTTCTTC.

This clonotype showed up many times. The genes are TRBV6-1 and TRBJ2-1; the match to TRBD2 covers 8 bases. The CDR3 has 15 residues. V dropped 5 bases and J dropped 5; count of bases not matched to a gene: 8. The germline CDR1 and CDR2 sequences are MNHNS and SASEGT. Here the CDR3 reads CASSTLAGTHNEQFF. In DNA, the CDR3 is TGTGCCAGCAGTACATTAGCGGGAACCCACAATGAGCAGTTCTTC.